These 31 T cell receptor beta chains originate from one sample sequenced in a study of T cell changes during pregnancy in multiple sclerosis. TCRdb's copy holds only in-frame clones and misses some; the assay was immunoSEQ multiplex PCR. The data hold about 26,000 clones, with roughly 89% observed a single time. The sample here was CD8+ T cells from peripheral blood mononuclear cells, taken in the second trimester of pregnancy. The receptors here all came from a female donor with multiple sclerosis, enrolled in a pregnancy study.

The chain combines TRBV5-4 with TRBJ1-1; D ambiguous. The CDR3 has 12 amino acids. CDR1 is SGHNT, CDR2 YYREEE, per germline (reference sequence). V was cut by 0 bases and J by 6 bases, with 6 bases left in between. CDR3 DNA: TGTGCCAGCAGCTTGGACAGCTCTGAAGCTTTCTTT. Its protein product is CASSLDSSEAFF.

The J gene is TRBJ2-6, the V gene TRBV7-9; 7 nucleotides agree with TRBD2. The germline CDR1 and CDR2 sequences are SEHNR and FQNEAQ (reference sequence). Trimming cost V 2 bases and J 0 bases; bases outside gene matches: 4. CDR3 length equals 17 residues. The CDR3 loop reads CASSLSGGHSGANVLTF. The CDR3 nucleotides read TGTGCCAGCAGCTTATCGGGAGGACACTCTGGGGCCAACGTCCTGACTTTC.

This chain connects TRBV27 to TRBJ1-2, with 7 bases identical to TRBD1. Germline V gene data show CDR1 as MNHEY and CDR2 as SMNVEV (reference sequence). CDR3 length equals 14 residues. V was pared by 4 bases and J by 1 base, with 3 bases of the junction left unmatched. This CDR3 reads CASSSTGDNYGYTF. The DNA for the CDR3 is TGTGCCAGCAGTTCTACAGGGGATAACTATGGCTACACCTTC.

This clone has only one observation. The chain has TRBV19 and TRBJ1-5, with D possibly being TRBD1 (6 bases). The length of the CDR3 is 15 residues. Trimming left V 5 bases short and J 4 bases short, with 15 bases between. Germline V gene sequence: CDR1 LNHDA, CDR2 SQIVND (reference sequence). CDR3 bases: TGTGCCAGTAGTTCCGAGGACAGCCCGAATCAGCCCCAGCATTTT. Translating gives CASSSEDSPNQPQHF.

The V call is TRBV4-2, the J call TRBJ1-1; the match to TRBD1 covers 7 bases. CDR1 is LGHNA, CDR2 YNFKEQ, per germline. V lost 4 bases, J lost 7 bases, and 3 bases stayed unmatched. The CDR3 contains 12 residues. The CDR3 region is CASSPRDSEAFF. In nucleotides, the CDR3 is TGTGCCAGCAGCCCCCGGGACAGTGAAGCTTTCTTT.

V gene TRBV27 combines with J gene TRBJ1-6, with D possibly TRBD1 on 6 matching bases. With 7 bases removed from V and 9 bases from J, the gap between germline ends came to 16 bases. Germline CDR1 MNHEY, CDR2 SMNVEV (reference sequence). The CDR3 extends over 14 amino acids. CDR3 protein: CASNQGQRGSPLHF. The CDR3 DNA follows: TGTGCCAGCAATCAAGGACAGCGGGGTTCACCCCTCCACTTT.

The chain carries TRBV14 and TRBJ2-1; possibly TRBD1 for D (6 bases). The germline V and J ends were trimmed by 2 bases and 8 bases, with 22 bases remaining between them. The germline gives CDR1 SGHDN, CDR2 FVKESK. This CDR3 has 17 amino acids. DNA for the CDR3: TGTGCCAGCAGCCAACTCTCAAGGGGGAGTGTTGAGTATGAGCAGTTCTTC. Protein product: CASSQLSRGSVEYEQFF.

This clone has just a few counts. V and J are TRBV5-1 and TRBJ1-1; D is unresolved. Germline loops: CDR1 SGHRS, CDR2 YFSETQ. The CDR3 length is 11 residues. The V end was cut by 6 bases, the J end by 5 bases, with 8 bases between. The CDR3 loop is CASNTETEAFF. In DNA form, the CDR3 reads TGCGCCAGCAACACAGAAACTGAAGCTTTCTTT. The complete variable domain, with remaining parts taken from reference TRBV5-1 and TRBJ1-1, reads KAGVTQTPRYLIKTRGQQVTLSCSPISGHRSVSWYQQTPGQGLQFLFEYFSETQRNKGNFPGRFSGRQFSNSRSEMNVSTLELGDSALYLCASNTETEAFFGQGTRLTVV.

The J gene is TRBJ1-1, the V gene TRBV7-8, with 8 bases that match TRBD1. The length of the CDR3 is 15 residues. CDR1 SGHVS and CDR2 FQNEAQ come from the germline V gene. Unmatched junction bases numbered 8, after V lost 4 bases and J lost 4 bases. The CDR3 region has the DNA TGTGCCAGCAGCTCCAACAGGGGGGGAAGCACTGAAGCTTTCTTT. It codes for CASSSNRGGSTEAFF. The full variable domain, with the rest looked up from reference TRBV7-8 and TRBJ1-1, is GAGVSQSPRYKVAKRGQDVALRCDPISGHVSLFWYQQALGQGPEFLTYFQNEAQLDKSGLPSDRFFAERPEGSVSTLKIQRTQQEDSAVYLCASSSNRGGSTEAFFGQGTRLTVV.

This sequence joins TRBV9 and TRBJ2-3, with D possibly being TRBD1 (6 bases). The germline V gene encodes CDR1 SGDLS and CDR2 YYNGEE. The CDR3 has 15 residues. The V gene lost 2 bases and the J gene lost 0 bases, with 10 bases spanning the gap. The DNA for the CDR3 is TGTGCCAGCAGCGTCCGGACAGCTAGCACAGATACGCAGTATTTT. Amino acids: CASSVRTASTDTQYF.

This sequence joins TRBV5-1 and TRBJ1-2, with 7 nucleotides matching TRBD1. The trim removed 4 bases at V and 6 bases at J, leaving 6 bases unmatched. Germline lookup yields CDR1 SGHRS and CDR2 YFSETQ. CDR3 length: 13 residues. The CDR3 protein is CASSPGTVDGYTF. In DNA, the CDR3 is TGCGCCAGCAGCCCCGGGACAGTGGATGGCTACACCTTC. Variable domain in full (rest from reference TRBV5-1 and TRBJ1-2): KAGVTQTPRYLIKTRGQQVTLSCSPISGHRSVSWYQQTPGQGLQFLFEYFSETQRNKGNFPGRFSGRQFSNSRSEMNVSTLELGDSALYLCASSPGTVDGYTFGSGTRLTVV.

V is TRBV7-8 and J is TRBJ1-5; D uncertain. Per germline, CDR1 SGHVS and CDR2 FQNEAQ. Trimming removed 1 base from V and 0 bases from J, with 7 bases in between. This CDR3 contains 15 residues. The CDR3 sequence: CASSLGGPSNQPQHF. In nucleotides, the CDR3 is TGTGCCAGCAGCTTAGGAGGCCCTAGCAATCAGCCCCAGCATTTT.

J is TRBJ2-1 and V is TRBV2; D is uncertain. This CDR3 has 13 amino acids. Germline CDR1 is SNHLY and CDR2 is FYNNEI. Trimming left V 7 bases short and J 9 bases short, with 16 bases between. CDR3 protein: CASIPRFYGEQFF. The CDR3 coding sequence is TGTGCCAGCATACCGAGGTTTTATGGTGAGCAGTTCTTC. The full variable domain, with the rest looked up from reference TRBV2 and TRBJ2-1, is EPEVTQTPSHQVTQMGQEVILRCVPISNHLYFYWYRQILGQKVEFLVSFYNNEISEKSEIFDDQFSVERPDGSNFTLKIRSTKLEDSAMYFCASIPRFYGEQFFGPGTRLTVL.

A few counts support this clone. Other nucleotide sequences in the sample specify the same CDR3. The CDR3 loop reads CASSPGTSGLNEQFF. In nucleotides, the CDR3 is TGTGCCAGCAGTCCCGGGACTAGCGGTCTCAATGAGCAGTTCTTC. V is TRBV11-2 and J is TRBJ2-1; 11 bases are shared with TRBD2. The germline V gene has CDR1 SGHAT and CDR2 FQNNGV. The J segment lost 6 bases and the V segment lost 6 bases, leaving 7 bases of the junction unmatched. CDR3 length: 15 residues. The full variable domain, in which reference TRBV11-2 and TRBJ2-1 provide the parts outside the CDR3, is EAGVAQSPRYKIIEKRQSVAFWCNPISGHATLYWYQQILGQGPKLLIQFQNNGVVDDSQLPKDRFSAERLKGVDSTLKIQPAKLEDSAVYLCASSPGTSGLNEQFFGPGTRLTVL.

The chain recombines TRBV9 with TRBJ2-5; the D is unclear. The CDR3 totals 13 residues. CDR1 and CDR2 (germline): SGDLS, YYNGEE. The ends were cut back, 5 bases at V and 1 base at J, with 9 bases in the middle. The CDR3 sequence: CASRRVIQETQYF. For the CDR3, the DNA is TGTGCCAGCAGGCGAGTTATCCAAGAGACCCAGTACTTC.

The chain joins TRBV30 to TRBJ2-2; TRBD2 agrees at 7 bases. V was pared by 3 bases and J by 3 bases, with 7 bases of the junction left unmatched. Germline-derived CDR1 and CDR2 are GTSNPN and SVGIG (reference sequence). The CDR3 covers 15 residues. DNA of the CDR3: TGTGCCTGGAGAGGCGGGAGTAGAGACACCGGGGAGCTGTTTTTT. Translation gives CAWRGGSRDTGELFF.

The V and J genes are TRBV5-1 and TRBJ2-5; no clear D gene. The end of the DNA fits TRBJ2-7 better, so the J call may be wrong. The CDR3 covers 12 residues. The germline gives CDR1 SGHRS, CDR2 YFSETQ. The CDR3 nucleotides read TGCGCCAGCAGCACCGATCACTACGAGCAGTACTTC. This codes for CASSTDHYEQYF.

The CDR3 region is CASSVEGTSGSDTQYF. The DNA of the CDR3 is TGTGCCAGCAGCGTAGAAGGGACTAGCGGTTCAGATACGCAGTATTTT. This chain connects TRBV9 to TRBJ2-3; 11 bases are a match to TRBD2. Trimming cost V 0 bases and J 4 bases; bases outside gene matches: 4. Germline V CDR1 and CDR2: SGDLS, YYNGEE. The CDR3 totals 16 residues.

This chain links TRBV4-1 with TRBJ2-1; 8 nucleotides agree with TRBD2. The CDR3 runs 16 residues. Germline V gene lookup returns CDR1 MGHRA and CDR2 YSYEKL. J gave up 7 bases and V 1 base, and 9 bases lay outside the gene matches. The CDR3, as DNA: TGCGCCAGCAGCCAAGGCTTGGGACTAGGGGTAAATGAGCAGTTCTTC. It specifies CASSQGLGLGVNEQFF.

The V call is TRBV5-4, the J call TRBJ1-1; TRBD1 matches at 7 bases. V shed 3 bases and J 4 bases; nucleotides not matched to a gene: 12. Germline-derived CDR1 and CDR2 are SGHNT and YYREEE (reference sequence). The CDR3 runs 16 residues. As DNA, the CDR3 is TGTGCCAGCAGCTCACAAAGGGGGCGCGGCTTCACTGAAGCTTTCTTT. This encodes CASSSQRGRGFTEAFF.

The chain couples TRBV2 to TRBJ2-5; weak D call: TRBD2 (6 bases). Germline assignment: CDR1 SNHLY and CDR2 FYNNEI. The CDR3 covers 13 residues. The V end was cut by 6 bases, the J end by 4 bases, with 12 bases between. CDR3 residues: CASSRDGGETQYF. DNA for the CDR3: TGTGCCAGCAGCCGGGACGGGGGAGAGACCCAGTACTTC.

V and J are TRBV25-1 and TRBJ2-3, with 8 bases lining up with TRBD1. After removal of 6 bases from V and 12 bases from J, the junction contained 11 bases not matched to a gene. Germline V gene data show CDR1 as MGHDK and CDR2 as SYGVNS. CDR3 length equals 13 residues. The chain's CDR3 is CASRNQGAAPQYF. The CDR3 DNA reads as TGTGCCAGCAGGAATCAGGGGGCTGCGCCACAGTATTTT.

By proportion, this clone is medium-sized. The V and J genes are TRBV7-9 and TRBJ2-7, with 12 positions matching TRBD1. Germline CDR1 is SEHNR and CDR2 is FQNEAQ (reference sequence). This CDR3 has 15 amino acids. V trimming: 5 bases; J trimming: 9 bases; junction bases outside the gene matches: 11. DNA for the CDR3: TGTGCCAGCAGCCACCCGGGACAGGGGGCGCGGGGGCAGTACTTC. It encodes CASSHPGQGARGQYF.

This chain connects TRBV4-1 to TRBJ2-7, with D tentatively TRBD1 (5 bases). The CDR3 extends over 16 amino acids. Germline lookup yields CDR1 MGHRA and CDR2 YSYEKL. The ends were cut back, 0 bases at V and 3 bases at J, with 15 bases in the middle. The CDR3 DNA reads as TGCGCCAGCAGCCAAGATCCAGGGAAGTCGGACTACGAGCAGTACTTC. The encoded protein is CASSQDPGKSDYEQYF.

The chain employs TRBV27 and TRBJ2-7, with a tentative D call TRBD1 (5 bases). Germline CDR1 MNHEY, CDR2 SMNVEV (reference sequence). Deletions cut 0 bases from V and 2 bases from J, with 5 bases between. The CDR3 loop spans 13 amino acids. This CDR3 reads CASSLSGAYEQYF. The CDR3 coding sequence is TGTGCCAGCAGTTTATCAGGGGCCTACGAGCAGTACTTC.

CDR3 sequence: CASSTTVATNEKLFF. The CDR3 nucleotides are TGTGCCAGCAGTACCACAGTGGCAACTAATGAAAAACTGTTTTTT. J is TRBJ1-4 and V is TRBV6-5; D gene unclear. The CDR3 runs 15 residues. With 5 bases removed from V and 0 bases from J, the gap between germline ends came to 10 bases. Per germline, CDR1 MNHEY and CDR2 SVGAGI.

The chain combines TRBV29-1 with TRBJ2-7; 9 bases are a match to TRBD1. The germline CDR1 and CDR2 sequences are SQVTM and ANQGSEA. V lost 6 bases and J lost 0; bases outside the gene matches: 3. The CDR3 extends over 13 amino acids. The CDR3 reads CSVGTGFSYEQYF. The CDR3 nucleotides read TGCAGCGTGGGGACAGGGTTCTCCTACGAGCAGTACTTC.

The V call is TRBV11-2, the J call TRBJ2-3; 12 nucleotides align to TRBD2. This CDR3 comprises 15 residues. The junction had 7 bases not matched to a gene; V was cut back by 1 base and J by 11 bases. The germline V gene has CDR1 SGHAT and CDR2 FQNNGV. The CDR3 is CASSLGTSGMAGQYF. The CDR3 DNA sequence: TGTGCCAGCAGCTTAGGGACTAGCGGGATGGCCGGGCAGTATTTT.

In its sample, this clone was seen once. The chain is built from TRBV5-1 and TRBJ2-1, with a tentative D call TRBD1 (6 bases). This CDR3 is 15 amino acids long. Germline CDR1 and CDR2: SGHRS and YFSETQ. The germline V and J ends were trimmed by 0 bases and 5 bases, with 12 bases remaining between them. The CDR3 spells CASSLVWDTNNEQFF. The CDR3 nucleotides are TGCGCCAGCAGCTTGGTATGGGACACTAACAATGAGCAGTTCTTC.

This clone occurred a few times. This chain uses TRBV7-2 with TRBJ2-7, with 8 bases matching TRBD2. The CDR3 consists of 16 residues. Germline CDR1 SGHTA, CDR2 FQGNSA. The J segment lost 5 bases and the V segment lost 2 bases, leaving 11 bases of the junction unmatched. The CDR3 DNA reads as TGTGCCAGCAGCTTATTTTTGGGACTAGGGCAGAACGAGCAGTACTTC. Protein product: CASSLFLGLGQNEQYF.

This rearrangement joins TRBV9 to TRBJ2-5, with a possible D match to TRBD1 (7 bases). The CDR3 length is 16 residues. Germline CDR1 SGDLS, CDR2 YYNGEE. V lost 3 bases and J lost 1, with 16 bases in between. CDR3 region: CASSGTGLGGQETQYF. The CDR3 bases are TGTGCCAGCAGCGGGACAGGTCTGGGGGGCCAAGAGACCCAGTACTTC.